This is a list of T cell receptor beta chains from one sample in a study of early T cells in non-severe SARS-CoV-2 infection. TCRdb analysed the 5' RACE reads with MiXCR anew, one entry per CDR3 protein. The table includes about 77,000 distinct CDR3 sequences, over 9% detected once. The source material was whole blood. Receptors were obtained from an adult who was a healthcare worker with PCR-confirmed SARS-CoV-2 infection or an uninfected control (not recorded which). Each CDR3 is given with its conserved first and last residue. D genes are given only for firm matches. Not every row has a clone size; where given, it reads once, few, many or a size class.

j_call,d_call,v_call,clone_size,cdr3_nt,cdr3_aa
TRBJ2-2,TRBD1,TRBV20-1,few,TGCAGTGCTAGAGATTACAGGGGCCTGGACACCGGGGAGCTGTTTTTT,CSARDYRGLDTGELFF
TRBJ2-3,.,TRBV28,.,TGTGCCACCAGGGGTGGTTCAGCGAGCCGCCGGACAGATACGCAGTATTTT,CATRGGSASRRTDTQYF
TRBJ2-2,.,TRBV6-1,many,TGTGCCAGCAGCCCTACCGGGGAGCTGTTTTTT,CASSPTGELFF
TRBJ2-5,TRBD1,TRBV20-1,few,TGCAGTGCTAGAGTAGGGACAGGGGATACCGATAGAGAGACCCAGTACTTC,CSARVGTGDTDRETQYF
TRBJ2-2,.,TRBV7-3,few,TGTGCCAGCAGCTTAGGAGGGGTACGGAACACCGGGGAGCTGTTTTTT,CASSLGGVRNTGELFF
TRBJ1-1,.,TRBV9,.,TGTGCCAGCAGCGGGGGGACCGAAGCTTTCTTT,CASSGGTEAFF
TRBJ2-1,.,TRBV27,few,TGTGCCAGCAGTTTATCTTATGGGGAGGAGTTCTTC,CASSLSYGEEFF
TRBJ2-3,.,TRBV29-1,many,TGCAGCGTTGTCGGTGCGACGCAGTATTTT,CSVVGATQYF
TRBJ1-1,.,TRBV28,.,TGTGCCAGCGAATTTAGTAGCTGGGGGGGCTCCGCTGAAGCTTTCTTT,CASEFSSWGGSAEAFF
TRBJ1-4,TRBD1,TRBV5-1,few,TGCGCCAGCGCCCCGACAGGGCCAAGTAATGAAAAACTGTTTTTT,CASAPTGPSNEKLFF
TRBJ2-5,.,TRBV5-4,.,TGTGCCAGCAGTTTACGACAGGCTCCGGGGGAGACCCAGTACTTC,CASSLRQAPGETQYF
TRBJ2-4,.,TRBV4-2,.,TGTGCCAGCAGCCAAGAACAAAACATTCAGTACTTC,CASSQEQNIQYF
TRBJ2-2,.,TRBV10-1,many,TGCGCCAGCAGTGAAGGAGACAGAGACACCGGGGAGCTGTTTTTT,CASSEGDRDTGELFF
TRBJ2-2,TRBD2,TRBV28,few,TGTGCCAGCAGTTTCCTCGGACTAGCGGGAGGGAAAAACACCGGGGAGCTGTTTTTT,CASSFLGLAGGKNTGELFF
TRBJ2-3,.,TRBV7-9,many,TGTGCCAGCAGCTACGCAGGGATACTCGATACGCAGTATTTT,CASSYAGILDTQYF
TRBJ2-6,.,TRBV2,.,TGTGCCAGCAGTGGGTACTCTGGGGCCAACGTCCTGACTTTC,CASSGYSGANVLTF
TRBJ2-1,TRBD1,TRBV10-3,many,TGTGCCATCAGCCCAAGGGACAGGGGTTTCGAGCAGTTCTTC,CAISPRDRGFEQFF
TRBJ2-3,TRBD2,TRBV4-1,.,TGCGCCAGCAGCCAACCCCCATGGGGGAGGGTAGACACAGATACGCAGTATTTT,CASSQPPWGRVDTDTQYF
TRBJ2-6,.,TRBV7-3,many,TGTGCCAGCAGCCCTGATGTCTCTGGGGCCAACGTCCTGACTTTC,CASSPDVSGANVLTF
TRBJ1-4,TRBD1,TRBV28,many,TGTGCCAGCAGTCGTCCGGGACAGGGGGAAAGGAATGAAAAACTGTTTTTT,CASSRPGQGERNEKLFF
TRBJ1-4,.,TRBV2,many,TGTGCCAGCAGTCGGACCGGGAAAAAACTGTTTTTT,CASSRTGKKLFF
TRBJ1-3,.,TRBV2,many,TGTGCCAGCAGTGACCAGGGAAACACCATATATTTT,CASSDQGNTIYF
TRBJ2-2,.,TRBV11-2,.,TGTGCCAGCAGCCCCCGACTAGGGGGAAACACCGGGGAGCTGTTTTTT,CASSPRLGGNTGELFF
TRBJ2-1,.,TRBV6-5,.,TGTGCCAGCAGCTACGGGAGCGCGACTGAGCAGTTCTTC,CASSYGSATEQFF
TRBJ2-3,TRBD1,TRBV27,many,TGTGCCAGCAGTCAAACGGGGACAGTGACAGATACGCAGTATTTT,CASSQTGTVTDTQYF
TRBJ1-5,TRBD1,TRBV10-3,many,TGTGCCATCGGTGCAGGGGGTCTCAATCAGCCCCAGCATTTT,CAIGAGGLNQPQHF
TRBJ2-2,TRBD2,TRBV2,.,TGTGCCAGCGGGGGACTAGCGGGATTTATCGGGGAGCTGTTTTTT,CASGGLAGFIGELFF